This T cell receptor beta chain was profiled in a study of vaccination and CD4 T cells after COVID-19 (dated by TCRdb to between 2021 and 2024). Looking at the study overall: Convalescent patients had a positive SARS-CoV-2 result on nasal swab PCR, and of these patients, some 10 had mild disease and one had severe disease. The convalescent cohort included six males and four females, with two Hispanic individuals, seven Caucasians, two Asians and one multiracial person. Each participant got two doses of either the Pfizer-BioNTech BNT162b2 vaccine (n=8) or the Moderna mRNA-1273 vaccine (n=2). Post-COVID blood samples from convalescent patients were collected a median of around 100 days after diagnosis, with a range of 35 to 161 days. Post-vaccine blood samples were collected a median of about 66 days after the second vaccine dose, ranging from about 13 to 250 days. For stimulating the cultures, overlapping spike peptide pools were used, derived from SARS-CoV-2 as well as from the common cold coronaviruses HCoV-NL63, HCoV-OC43 and HCoV-229E. In control cultures, a CEFX viral epitope pool was used as positive control, an HIV-1 Nef peptide pool was used as negative control, or no peptide was added. The spike-specific CD4+ TCR repertoire was compared before and after mRNA vaccination in 10 COVID-19 convalescent patients and a handful of infection-naive healthy vaccine recipients. Overall results and qualifications from the work: Of the vaccine-specific clones in convalescent patients, 304 of 307, or nearly all, reacted only to SARS-CoV-2 spike and did not cross-react with common cold coronaviruses. The median count of SARS-CoV-2-reactive clonotypes went up from 20 to 25 after infection to a few dozen after vaccination, although the change was not significant. In convalescent patients, a median around 84% of post-vaccine SARS-CoV-2-reactive clones were detected only after vaccination, and vaccine-specific priming was suggested by this finding. Only a relatively small number of convalescent patients were included in the study, and early timepoints following natural infection were not analyzed.

The library relied on PCR. TCR sequencing of DNA from cultured CD4+ T cells used the Oncomine TCR Beta short-read assay at the Johns Hopkins FTIC core. The QIAamp micro DNA kit was used to extract genomic DNA from the cultured CD4+ T cells. The Oncomine TCR Beta libraries from cultured CD4+ T cells were pooled using unique dual indexes and then sequenced on an Illumina iSeq 100. The original pipeline was this. Non-productive sequences were removed, and CDR3s not starting with C, not ending with F or W, or shorter than 7 amino acids were discarded. The MANAFEST web application identified antigen-specific clonotypes by comparing peptide-stimulated wells against reference wells and other culture wells. Positive clones required FDR below 0.05, an odds ratio above 5, and productive frequency above 0.1% in at least two of three replicate wells. A clonotype counted as cross-reactive if it showed significant expansion both in the SARS-CoV-2 spike wells and in at least one common cold coronavirus spike condition. CDR3 homology was assessed with Levenshtein distances (stringdist) and unrooted phylogenetic trees (ape) in R version 3.6.1. TCRdb ran its own pipeline on the public reads, namely fastp trimming at Q25 and MiXCR clone calling, and kept in-frame beta chains. Rows are combined by CDR3 protein, so each entry shows the most common genes and DNA. The V and J calls follow TCRdb's processing rather than the paper's. This sample comprises over 20,000 distinct CDR3 sequences, about 50% of them detected only once. The ten largest clones capture roughly 6% of the sample.

Interpreted using the paper, the treatment or condition label stands for: approximately 9-day PBMC culture with coronavirus spike peptide pools or control peptides (ViraFEST assay). The ViraFEST assay was used in the study, in which antigen-specific T cells were expanded with peptide pools and expanded clonotypes were subsequently identified by TCR sequencing. Positive SARS-CoV-2 PCR tests in the convalescent patients dated from March to December 2020, before Alpha, Beta and Delta variants emerged in the United States. PBMCs were cultured at approximately 2 million per well in IMDM supplemented with approximately 5% human AB serum and approximately 10 IU/ml IL-2, with approximately 11 ug/ml peptide pools added. On days 3 and 7, half of the culture medium was replaced with fresh IL-2-containing medium. Once the cells had been in culture for around ten days, the EasySep CD4+ T cell isolation kit was used to isolate CD4+ T cells by negative selection. Ficoll-Paque Plus gradient centrifugation was used to isolate PBMCs from whole blood, and the isolated PBMCs were then either used fresh or cryopreserved at -140C. Triplicate wells were generally used for each culture condition.

As for this clonotype: The clone's antigen remains unknown. Nothing much larger sits one base from this clone, and base qualities are not available.

The CDR3 starts with the cysteine, ends with the phenylalanine, and has 16 residues. The entry retains the CDR3 DNA only, 48 bases that are in frame from base 1. From a lookup of the germline V gene, CDR1 and CDR2 are SGHNT and YENEEA. The junction shows trimming of 0 bases on V and 4 bases on J, plus 13 bases between the germline ends. What was sequenced was CD4+ T cells from blood, cultured in vitro. This TCR came from a human donor who had recovered from COVID-19. Recombination connected TRBV11-3 to TRBJ1-5; TRBD1 is a weak D gene call, 6 bases matching. The bases read TGTGCCAGCAGCTTAGATTACAGGGTCCCTAATCAGCCCCAGCATTTT. The resulting protein is CASSLDYRVPNQPQHF. The CDR3 plus the reference TRBV11-3 and TRBJ1-5 genes for the other parts give the full variable domain: EAGVVQSPRYKIIEKKQPVAFWCNPISGHNTLYWYLQNLGQGPELLIRYENEEAVDDSQLPKDRFSAERLKGVDSTLKIQPAELGDSAVYLCASSLDYRVPNQPQHFGDGTRLSIL.